This T cell receptor (beta chain) came from a study of cytomegalovirus exposure and HLA in healthy donors. The CDR3 runs to 18 residues. Germline CDR1 reads SGHNT; CDR2 reads YENEEA. Trimming removed 1 base from V and 10 bases from J; junction bases left unmatched: 15. PCR primers comprised 60 Vbeta and 13 Jbeta primers. TCRdb's table, derived via immunoSEQ multiplex PCR, lists solely in-frame clones and lacks some. Here the sample spans some 110,000 clones, 76% being singletons. Sequenced sample: PBMCs. The TCR comes from a man aged 50 to 59 in good health and CMV-seronegative. The V call is TRBV11-3, the J call TRBJ2-1; 11 nucleotides line up with TRBD2. Written as DNA, the CDR3 is TGTGCCAGCAGCTTAGTAGCGGGGGGGCCGGCCATGGGAGGAGAGCAGTTCTTC. Residues: CASSLVAGGPAMGGEQFF.